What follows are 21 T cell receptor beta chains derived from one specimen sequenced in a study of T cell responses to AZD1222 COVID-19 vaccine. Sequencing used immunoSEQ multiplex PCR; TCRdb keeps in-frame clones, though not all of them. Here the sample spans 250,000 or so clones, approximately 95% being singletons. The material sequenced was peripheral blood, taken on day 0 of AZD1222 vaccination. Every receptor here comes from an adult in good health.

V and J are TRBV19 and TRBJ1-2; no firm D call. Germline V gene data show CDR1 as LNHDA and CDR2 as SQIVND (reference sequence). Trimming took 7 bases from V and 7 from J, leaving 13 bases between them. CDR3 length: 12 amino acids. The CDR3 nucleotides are TGTGCCAGTAACGAGGTTCCAAGTGGCTACACCTTC. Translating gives CASNEVPSGYTF.

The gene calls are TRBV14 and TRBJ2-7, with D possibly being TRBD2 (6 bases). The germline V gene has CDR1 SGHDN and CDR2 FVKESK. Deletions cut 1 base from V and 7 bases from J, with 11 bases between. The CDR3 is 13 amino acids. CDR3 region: CASSQAVGGEQYF. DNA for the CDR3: TGTGCCAGCAGCCAAGCGGTGGGGGGTGAGCAGTACTTC. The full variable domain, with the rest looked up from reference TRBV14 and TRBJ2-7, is EAGVTQFPSHSVIEKGQTVTLRCDPISGHDNLYWYRRVMGKEIKFLLHFVKESKQDESGMPNNRFLAERTGGTYSTLKVQPAELEDSGVYFCASSQAVGGEQYFGPGTRLTVT.

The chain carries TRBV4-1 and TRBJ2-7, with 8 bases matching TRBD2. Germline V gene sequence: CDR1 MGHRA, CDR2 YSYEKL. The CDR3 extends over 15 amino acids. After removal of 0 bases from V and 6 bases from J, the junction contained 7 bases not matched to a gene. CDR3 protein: CASSQDLSGGVEQYF. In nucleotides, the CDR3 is TGCGCCAGCAGCCAAGATCTTTCGGGAGGGGTCGAGCAGTACTTC.

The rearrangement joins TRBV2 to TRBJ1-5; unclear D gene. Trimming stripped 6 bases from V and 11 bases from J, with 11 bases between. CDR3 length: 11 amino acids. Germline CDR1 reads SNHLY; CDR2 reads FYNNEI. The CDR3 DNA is TGTGCCAGCAGACAAACCGGGACCCAGCATTTT. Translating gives CASRQTGTQHF.

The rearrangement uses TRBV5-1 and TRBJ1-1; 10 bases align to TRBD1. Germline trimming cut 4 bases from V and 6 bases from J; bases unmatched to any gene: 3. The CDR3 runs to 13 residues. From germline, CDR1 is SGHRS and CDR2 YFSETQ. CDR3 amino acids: CASSGGQGAEAFF. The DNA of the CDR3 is TGCGCCAGCAGCGGCGGACAGGGGGCTGAAGCTTTCTTT.

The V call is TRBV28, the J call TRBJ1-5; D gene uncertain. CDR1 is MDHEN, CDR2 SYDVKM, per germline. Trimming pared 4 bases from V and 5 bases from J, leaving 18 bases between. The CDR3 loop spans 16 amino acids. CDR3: CASSYLSYQVDQPQHF. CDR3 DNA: TGTGCCAGCAGTTACCTGTCTTACCAAGTAGATCAGCCCCAGCATTTT.

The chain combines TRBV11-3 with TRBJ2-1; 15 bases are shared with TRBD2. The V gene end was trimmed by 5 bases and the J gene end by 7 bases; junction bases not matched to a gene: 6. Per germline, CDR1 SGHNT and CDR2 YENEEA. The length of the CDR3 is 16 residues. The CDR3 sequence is CASSVAGTSGGNEQFF. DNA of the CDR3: TGTGCCAGCAGCGTCGCCGGGACTAGCGGGGGGAATGAGCAGTTCTTC.

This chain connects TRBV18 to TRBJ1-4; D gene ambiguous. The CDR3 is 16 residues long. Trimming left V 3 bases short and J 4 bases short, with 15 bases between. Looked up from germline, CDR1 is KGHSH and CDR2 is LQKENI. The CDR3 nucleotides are TGTGCCAGCTCACCCGCTATCTTGGGCCATAATGAAAAACTGTTTTTT. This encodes CASSPAILGHNEKLFF.

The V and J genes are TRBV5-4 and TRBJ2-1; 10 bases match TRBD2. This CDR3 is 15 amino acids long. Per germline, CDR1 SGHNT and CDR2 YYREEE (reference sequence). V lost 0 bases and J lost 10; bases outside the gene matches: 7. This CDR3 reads CASSLGASGGLEQFF. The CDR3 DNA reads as TGTGCCAGCAGCTTGGGGGCTAGCGGGGGCCTGGAGCAGTTCTTC. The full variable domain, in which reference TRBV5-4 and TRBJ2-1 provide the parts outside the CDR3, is ETGVTQSPTHLIKTRGQQVTLRCSSQSGHNTVSWYQQALGQGPQFIFQYYREEENGRGNFPPRFSGLQFPNYSSELNVNALELDDSALYLCASSLGASGGLEQFFGPGTRLTVL.

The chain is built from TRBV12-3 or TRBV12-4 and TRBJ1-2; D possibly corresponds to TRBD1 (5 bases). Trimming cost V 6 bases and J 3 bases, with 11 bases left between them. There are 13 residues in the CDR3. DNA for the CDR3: TGTGCCAGCAGCCCGGGGGGGGACTATGGCTACACCTTC. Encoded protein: CASSPGGDYGYTF.

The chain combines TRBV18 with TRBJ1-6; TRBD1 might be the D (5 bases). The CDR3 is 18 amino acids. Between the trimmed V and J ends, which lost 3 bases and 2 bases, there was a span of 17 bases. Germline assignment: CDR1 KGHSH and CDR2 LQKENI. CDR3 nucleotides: TGTGCCAGCTCACCCGCTCAAATCGGGGGGACCTATAATTCACCCCTCCACTTT. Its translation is CASSPAQIGGTYNSPLHF.

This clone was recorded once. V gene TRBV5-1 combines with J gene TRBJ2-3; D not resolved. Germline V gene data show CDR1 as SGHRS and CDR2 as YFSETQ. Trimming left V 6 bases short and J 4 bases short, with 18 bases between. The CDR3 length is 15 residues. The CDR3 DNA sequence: TGCGCCAGCACGGGCCAGGCCGGAATGGCAGATACGCAGTATTTT. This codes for CASTGQAGMADTQYF.

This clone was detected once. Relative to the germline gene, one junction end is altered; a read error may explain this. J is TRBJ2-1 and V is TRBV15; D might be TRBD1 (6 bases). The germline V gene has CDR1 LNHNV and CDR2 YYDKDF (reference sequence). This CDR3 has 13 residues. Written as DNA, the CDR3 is TGTGCCACCAGCAGACCCAATACAGGGCTACGGATCTTC. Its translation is CATSRPNTGLRIF.

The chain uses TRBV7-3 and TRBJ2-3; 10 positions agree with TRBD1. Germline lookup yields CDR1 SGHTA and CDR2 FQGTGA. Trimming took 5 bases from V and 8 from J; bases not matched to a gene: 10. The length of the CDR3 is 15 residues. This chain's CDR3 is CASSQSPGQGSTQYF. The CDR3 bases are TGTGCCAGCAGCCAATCCCCGGGACAGGGGTCTACGCAGTATTTT. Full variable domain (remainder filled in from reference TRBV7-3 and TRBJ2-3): GAGVSQTPSNKVTEKGKYVELRCDPISGHTALYWYRQSLGQGPEFLIYFQGTGAADDSGLPNDRFFAVRPEGSVSTLKIQRTERGDSAVYLCASSQSPGQGSTQYFGPGTRLTVL.

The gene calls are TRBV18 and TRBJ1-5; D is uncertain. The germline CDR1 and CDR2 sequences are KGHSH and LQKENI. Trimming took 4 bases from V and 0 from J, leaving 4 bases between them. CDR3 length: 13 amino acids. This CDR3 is CASSQSSNQPQHF. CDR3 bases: TGTGCCAGCTCACAAAGTAGCAATCAGCCCCAGCATTTT.

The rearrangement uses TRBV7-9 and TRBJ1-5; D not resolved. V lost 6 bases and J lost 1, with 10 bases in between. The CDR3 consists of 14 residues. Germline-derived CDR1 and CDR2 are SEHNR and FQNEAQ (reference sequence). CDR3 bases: TGTGCCAGCAGTTGGGGTGGGAGCAATCAGCCCCAGCATTTT. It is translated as CASSWGGSNQPQHF. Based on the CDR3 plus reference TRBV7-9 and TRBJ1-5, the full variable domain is DTGVSQNPRHKITKRGQNVTFRCDPISEHNRLYWYRQTLGQGPEFLTYFQNEAQLEKSRLLSDRFSAERPKGSFSTLEIQRTEQGDSAMYLCASSWGGSNQPQHFGDGTRLSIL.

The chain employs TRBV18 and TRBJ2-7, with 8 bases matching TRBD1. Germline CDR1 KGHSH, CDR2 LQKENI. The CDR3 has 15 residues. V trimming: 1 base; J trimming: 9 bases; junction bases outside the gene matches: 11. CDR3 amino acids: CASSPQEGQGGGQYF. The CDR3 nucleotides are TGTGCCAGCTCACCACAAGAAGGACAGGGCGGCGGGCAGTACTTC. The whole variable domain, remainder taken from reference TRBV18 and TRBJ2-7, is NAGVMQNPRHLVRRRGQEARLRCSPMKGHSHVYWYRQLPEEGLKFMVYLQKENIIDESGMPKERFSAEFPKEGPSILRIQQVVRGDSAAYFCASSPQEGQGGGQYFGPGTRLTVT.

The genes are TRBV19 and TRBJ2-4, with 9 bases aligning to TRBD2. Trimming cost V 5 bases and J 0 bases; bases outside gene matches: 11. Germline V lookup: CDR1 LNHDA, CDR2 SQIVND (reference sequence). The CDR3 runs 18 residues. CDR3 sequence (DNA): TGTGCCAGTAGTTTGGGGGCTAGCGGGGCTTTAGCCAAAAACATTCAGTACTTC. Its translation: CASSLGASGALAKNIQYF.

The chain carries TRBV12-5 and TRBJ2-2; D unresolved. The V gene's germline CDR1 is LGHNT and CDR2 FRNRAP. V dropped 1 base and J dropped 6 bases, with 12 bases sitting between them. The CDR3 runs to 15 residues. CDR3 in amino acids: CASGLETRVPGELFF. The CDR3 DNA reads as TGTGCTAGTGGTTTGGAGACACGGGTCCCCGGGGAGCTGTTTTTT.

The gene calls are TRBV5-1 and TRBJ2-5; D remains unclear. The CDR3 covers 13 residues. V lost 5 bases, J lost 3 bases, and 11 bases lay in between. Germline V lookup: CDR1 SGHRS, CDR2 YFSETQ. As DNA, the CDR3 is TGCGCCAGCAGTCCCCCCCCAGAAGAGACCCAGTACTTC. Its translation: CASSPPPEETQYF.

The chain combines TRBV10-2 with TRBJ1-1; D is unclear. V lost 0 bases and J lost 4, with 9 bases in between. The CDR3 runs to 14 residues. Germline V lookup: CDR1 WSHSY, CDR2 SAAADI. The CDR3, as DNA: TGCGCCAGCAGTGAGTCAGCAGGAGGCACTGAAGCTTTCTTT. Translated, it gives CASSESAGGTEAFF.